A selection of T cell receptor beta chains follows, all from one sample in a study of blood T cell repertoires in COVID-19. Sequencing was performed with immunoSEQ multiplex PCR; in TCRdb, only in-frame clones are kept and a portion is missing. The data contain some 90,000 clones, roughly 87% of them singletons. Sequences were obtained from peripheral blood. Every receptor here comes from a man aged 50 to 60 with acute or convalescent COVID-19. The CDR3 runs from the conserved cysteine through the conserved F or W. The D gene is left open where the match is weak. Expanded clones get a size class; other rows say once, few or many, or leave the size out.

few,11,TRBV28,TRBJ1-1,NA,TGTGCCAGCAGTCGTCGGGAAGAAGCTTTCTTT,CASSRREEAFF
once,15,TRBV5-1,TRBJ2-5,TRBD2,TGCGCCAGCAGCGCCCAGCGGGGTAAACAAGAGACCCAGTACTTC,CASSAQRGKQETQYF
NA,14,TRBV19,TRBJ1-3,NA,TGTGCCAGTAGTCGGGGGGACACTGGAAACACCATATATTTT,CASSRGDTGNTIYF
NA,12,TRBV3-1/TRBV3-2,TRBJ2-3,NA,TGTGCCAGCAGCCGACTCACAGATACGCAGTATTTT,CASSRLTDTQYF
NA,16,TRBV27,TRBJ2-5,NA,TGTGCCAGCAGTCCGTGGGTTGCGAGCGGGCAAGAGACCCAGTACTTC,CASSPWVASGQETQYF
NA,14,TRBV5-4,TRBJ1-2,NA,TGTGCCAGCAGCTTGCAAGCGTCGCACTATGGCTACACCTTC,CASSLQASHYGYTF
NA,12,TRBV30,TRBJ2-5,TRBD1,TGTGCCGTTAACAGGGGCGAAGAGACCCAGTACTTC,CAVNRGEETQYF
few,15,TRBV6-5,TRBJ1-3,NA,TGTGCCAGCAGCGCCGACAGGTTCCCTGGAAACACCATATATTTT,CASSADRFPGNTIYF
once,14,TRBV5-4,TRBJ2-7,TRBD1,TGTGCCAGCAGCCATGGACAGGGTACCTACGAGCAGTACTTC,CASSHGQGTYEQYF
NA,18,TRBV6-1,TRBJ1-2,TRBD1,TGTGCCAGCAGTGAAAGGGTTAGGGACAGGGGCGAGGACTATGGCTACACCTTC,CASSERVRDRGEDYGYTF
NA,14,TRBV5-1,TRBJ1-2,TRBD1,TGCGCCAGCAGCCCTGGACAGGATAACTATGGCTACACCTTC,CASSPGQDNYGYTF
NA,17,TRBV9,TRBJ1-1,NA,TGTGCCAGCAGCCCGACGGGCAGCGGGATCTTGAACACTGAAGCTTTCTTT,CASSPTGSGILNTEAFF
NA,15,TRBV9,TRBJ1-4,TRBD1,TGTGCCAGCAGCGTAGCAGGACAGGGGGTAGAAAAACTGTTTTTT,CASSVAGQGVEKLFF
NA,17,TRBV19,TRBJ1-1,TRBD1,TGTGCCAGTAATCCTCGGGGCAGGGGGCTAATACAGACTGAAGCTTTCTTT,CASNPRGRGLIQTEAFF
NA,15,TRBV28,TRBJ2-1,TRBD2,TGTGCCAGCAGTTTACCCGGGACTAGCGTTGGTGAGCAGTTCTTC,CASSLPGTSVGEQFF
NA,10,TRBV29-1,TRBJ1-2,NA,TGCAGCGTTGACCGGGTCGGCTACACCTTC,CSVDRVGYTF
NA,15,TRBV7-6,TRBJ1-2,NA,TGTGCCAGCAGCTTCACTCGGGCGGGGATCGATGGCTACACCTTC,CASSFTRAGIDGYTF
NA,16,TRBV6-6,TRBJ1-5,TRBD1,TGTGCCAGCAGTGCGTATCGACAGGGTGGGAGGCAGCCCCAGCATTTT,CASSAYRQGGRQPQHF
NA,16,TRBV5-1,TRBJ2-7,TRBD1,TGCGCCAGCAGCCTTACCGGGACAGGGTTTTTTTACGAGCAGTACTTC,CASSLTGTGFFYEQYF
once,17,TRBV7-7,TRBJ1-6,NA,TGTGCTAGCAGCTTAAGTGCGGGGAGACCCCGGAATTCACCCCTCCACTTT,CASSLSAGRPRNSPLHF
NA,12,TRBV5-1,TRBJ1-2,NA,TGCGCCAGCAGCTCTTCGACCGAGTCAGGTACCTTC,CASSSSTESGTF
NA,17,TRBV3-1/TRBV3-2,TRBJ2-1,TRBD2,TGTGCCAGCAGCCAAAATAGCGGGGGCTCTTCCTACAATGAGCAGTTCTTC,CASSQNSGGSSYNEQFF
NA,14,TRBV7-3,TRBJ1-1,NA,TGTGCCAGCAGCTTAGGAGTCATGAACACTGAAGCTTTCTTT,CASSLGVMNTEAFF
NA,14,TRBV23-1,TRBJ2-7,TRBD1,TGCGCCAGCGCTCGGACAGGGAAACGCTACGAGCAGTACTTC,CASARTGKRYEQYF
once,17,TRBV4-1,TRBJ1-2,TRBD1,TGCGCCAGCAGCCAAGGTGGGACAGGGGGCGCTGGGGGTGGCTACACCTTC,CASSQGGTGGAGGGYTF
NA,17,TRBV7-2,TRBJ1-1,NA,TGTGCCAGCAGCTTAGGTTGGGACAAATTACCGAACACTGAAGCTTTCTTT,CASSLGWDKLPNTEAFF
few,11,TRBV20-1,TRBJ1-2,NA,TGCAGTGCCCGCGGACAGTATGGCTACACCTTC,CSARGQYGYTF
NA,15,TRBV11-2,TRBJ2-7,TRBD2,TGTGCCAGCAGCTTAGGAGCGGGGGCCTCCTACGAGCAGTACTTC,CASSLGAGASYEQYF
NA,13,TRBV12-5,TRBJ1-2,TRBD1,TGTGCTAGTGGTTTCAGACAGGGCTATGGCTACACCTTC,CASGFRQGYGYTF
NA,15,TRBV5-6,TRBJ1-2,NA,TGTGCCAGCAGCTTGAGTCTAGACCCTAACTATGGCTACACCTTC,CASSLSLDPNYGYTF
NA,14,TRBV29-1,TRBJ2-1,TRBD2,TGCAGCGTTTTTAGCGGGGGGGCCAACAATGAGCAGTTCTTC,CSVFSGGANNEQFF
NA,15,TRBV5-6,TRBJ2-3,NA,TGTGCCAGCAGCTTGAATGGGGGCCTCTCAGATACGCAGTATTTT,CASSLNGGLSDTQYF
few,16,TRBV19,TRBJ1-3,NA,TGTGCCAGTAGTATAGCCCGACTCTACTCTGGAAACACCATATATTTT,CASSIARLYSGNTIYF
NA,15,TRBV2,TRBJ1-4,NA,TGTGCCAGTCAAAATACCGGGACACGGAATGAAAAACTGTTTTTT,CASQNTGTRNEKLFF
NA,15,TRBV19,TRBJ2-5,TRBD1,TGTGCCAGTAGTCCCTGGGACAGCTCTCAAGAGACCCAGTACTTC,CASSPWDSSQETQYF
NA,17,TRBV9,TRBJ2-7,TRBD2,TGTGCCAGCAGCGTAGACCCGACTAGCGGTTCTAGCTACGAGCAGTACTTC,CASSVDPTSGSSYEQYF
NA,14,TRBV30,TRBJ2-5,TRBD2,TGTGCCTGGAAAAGGGCGGGGGGGCAAGAGACCCAGTACTTC,CAWKRAGGQETQYF
NA,16,TRBV5-4,TRBJ1-2,NA,TGTGCCAGCAGCTTGACAGGGATACCCTCTAACTATGGCTACACCTTC,CASSLTGIPSNYGYTF
NA,17,TRBV5-1,TRBJ2-1,TRBD2,TGCGCCAGCAGCTTCCCGACTAGCGGGGGGCTATACAATGAGCAGTTCTTC,CASSFPTSGGLYNEQFF
NA,15,TRBV3-1/TRBV3-2,TRBJ2-1,NA,TGTGCCAGCAGCCCTGACGGTAGTCGACACTCTGAGCAGTTCTTC,CASSPDGSRHSEQFF
once,12,TRBV12-3/TRBV12-4,TRBJ2-3,NA,TGTGCCAGCCGTATATTCACAGATACGCAGTATTTT,CASRIFTDTQYF
NA,16,TRBV10-3,TRBJ2-5,TRBD2,TGTGCCATCAGTGAGTTTAGCGGGGGCGGAAGGGAGACCCAGTACTTC,CAISEFSGGGRETQYF
NA,13,TRBV12-3/TRBV12-4,TRBJ1-1,TRBD1,TGTGCCAGCAGGACAGGGGGCCTTAGGGAAGCTTTCTTT,CASRTGGLREAFF
NA,13,TRBV9,TRBJ1-6,TRBD1,TGTGCCAGCAGCGCAGCGTGGACAGGTGACCTCCACTTT,CASSAAWTGDLHF
NA,14,TRBV7-8,TRBJ2-5,NA,TGTGCCAGCAGCTTACAGTCCAGGGCAGAGACCCAGTACTTC,CASSLQSRAETQYF
NA,15,TRBV7-8,TRBJ1-1,TRBD1,TGTGCCAGCAGCGCCATACAGGGGGGGAGCACTGAAGCTTTCTTT,CASSAIQGGSTEAFF
once,15,TRBV7-9,TRBJ2-2,TRBD1,TGTGCCAGCAGCCAAGGGACAGGGGGAACCGGGGAGCTGTTTTTT,CASSQGTGGTGELFF
NA,12,TRBV6-4,TRBJ1-2,NA,TGTGCCAGCAAGACGGTGGCGGGTGGCTACACCTTC,CASKTVAGGYTF
NA,13,TRBV6-5,TRBJ2-5,TRBD2,TGTGCCAGCACCCGCTCTAGCGGTGAGACCCAGTACTTC,CASTRSSGETQYF
NA,15,TRBV20-1,TRBJ1-5,NA,TGCAGTGCTAGTACTGGACAAGGCCCAAGTCAGCCCCAGCATTTT,CSASTGQGPSQPQHF
NA,11,TRBV30,TRBJ1-2,NA,TGTGCCTGGAGCCGGTTCTATGGCTACACCTTC,CAWSRFYGYTF
NA,17,TRBV7-9,TRBJ1-2,TRBD1,TGTGCCAGCAGCTCCGGGACAGGTTCCCGTTTTAACTATGGCTACACCTTC,CASSSGTGSRFNYGYTF
NA,15,TRBV19,TRBJ1-6,TRBD1,TGTGCCAGTAGTATTTTCCCCAGGGGGAATTCACCCCTCCACTTT,CASSIFPRGNSPLHF